The 13 T cell receptor beta chains presented below share a single source sample, sequenced in a study of T-cell reconstitution after alpha-beta-depleted transplantation in children. Preparation of the TCRbeta library was carried out with unique molecular identifiers. A single record per CDR3 protein comes from TCRdb applying MiXCR to the PCR reads. The sample comprises about 580,000 distinct CDR3 sequences, roughly 23% of which are singletons, and approximately 14% rests with the top ten. The starting material was PBMCs, mostly from graft donor cells, obtained 360 days after TCRalphabeta/CD19-depleted stem cell transplant. The origin of the receptors is a boy under two years old who had a stem cell transplant for acute myeloid leukemia, so the T cells may come from the graft donor.

This clonotype was detected a few times. This chain uses TRBV20-1 with TRBJ2-3; 10 positions agree with TRBD2. Germline-derived CDR1 and CDR2 are DFQATT and SNEGSKA (reference sequence). This CDR3 spans 16 amino acids. The V segment lost 6 bases and the J segment 0 bases; nucleotides outside the gene matches: 9. CDR3 sequence reads: CSATGTSDPSTDTQYF. CDR3 nucleotides: TGCAGTGCAACCGGGACTAGCGACCCTAGCACAGATACGCAGTATTTT.

The sample holds a few counts of this clonotype. The chain recombines TRBV5-6 with TRBJ2-7; no definite D call. Trimming pared 2 bases from V and 9 bases from J, leaving 9 bases between. Germline V gives CDR1 SGHDT, CDR2 YYEEEE. The CDR3 length is 11 residues. This chain's CDR3 is CASSLRLGQYV. The CDR3 coding sequence is TGTGCCAGCAGCTTACGATTGGGGCAGTACGTC.

This clonotype was seen at least ten times. DNA of the CDR3: TGCAGCGTTGAAAGGGGCCTCGGGGGCTACACCTTC. Its protein is CSVERGLGGYTF. The chain couples TRBV29-1 to TRBJ1-2, with D possibly matching TRBD1 (5 bases). Germline V gene data show CDR1 as SQVTM and CDR2 as ANQGSEA. This CDR3 spans 12 amino acids. V was pared by 2 bases and J by 8 bases, with 12 bases between. Full variable domain (missing parts from reference TRBV29-1 and TRBJ1-2): SAVISQKPSRDICQRGTSLTIQCQVDSQVTMMFWYRQQPGQSLTLIATANQGSEATYESGFVIDKFPISRPNLTFSTLTVSNMSPEDSSIYLCSVERGLGGYTFGSGTRLTVV.

The chain is built from TRBV27 and TRBJ2-2; D remains ambiguous. The CDR3 is made up of 12 amino acids. Germline V gene lookup returns CDR1 MNHEY and CDR2 SMNVEV (reference sequence). V dropped 5 bases and J dropped 3 bases, with 4 bases sitting between them. The CDR3 loop is CASSKDTGELFF. In DNA form, the CDR3 reads TGTGCCAGCAGTAAGGACACCGGGGAGCTGTTTTTT.

V gene TRBV4-3 combines with J gene TRBJ2-3; TRBD2 agrees at 10 bases. CDR1 and CDR2 (germline): LGHNA, YSLEER. The CDR3 totals 15 residues. V gave up 3 bases and J gave up 4 bases; unmatched junction bases: 4. CDR3 amino acids: CASSQGLASADTQYF. The CDR3 nucleotides read TGCGCCAGCAGCCAGGGACTAGCGTCCGCAGATACGCAGTATTTT.

The genes are TRBV6-1 and TRBJ2-3, with 10 bases lining up with TRBD1. The germline CDR1 and CDR2 sequences are MNHNS and SASEGT. The CDR3 spans 17 residues. V lost 7 bases and J lost 1; bases outside the gene matches: 11. In DNA, the CDR3 is TGTGCCAGCACTCCGGACCCCGGGACAGGGGGCACAGATACGCAGTATTTT. As protein: CASTPDPGTGGTDTQYF.

This clonotype was seen ten or more times. CDR3 protein: CASSLVGGNSPLHF. The CDR3 DNA sequence: TGCGCCAGCAGCTTGGTGGGGGGGAATTCACCCCTCCACTTT. The chain couples TRBV5-1 to TRBJ1-6, with a weak D call TRBD1 (5 bases). The CDR3 loop spans 14 amino acids. CDR1 and CDR2 from the germline V gene are SGHRS and YFSETQ. V lost 0 bases and J 7 bases, leaving 8 bases between the germline ends. Full variable domain (missing parts from reference TRBV5-1 and TRBJ1-6): KAGVTQTPRYLIKTRGQQVTLSCSPISGHRSVSWYQQTPGQGLQFLFEYFSETQRNKGNFPGRFSGRQFSNSRSEMNVSTLELGDSALYLCASSLVGGNSPLHFGNGTRLTVT.

The chain has TRBV7-9 and TRBJ2-7; 7 bases map to TRBD1. This CDR3 comprises 15 residues. Germline CDR1 SEHNR, CDR2 FQNEAQ (reference sequence). The junction had 3 bases not matched to a gene; V was cut back by 1 base and J by 0 bases. This chain's CDR3 is CASSLVGTASYEQYF. In DNA, the CDR3 is TGTGCCAGCAGCTTAGTTGGGACAGCCTCCTACGAGCAGTACTTC.

This clonotype was seen many times. The chain couples TRBV20-1 to TRBJ1-1; no firm D call. CDR1 and CDR2 from the germline V gene are DFQATT and SNEGSKA (reference sequence). The germline V and J ends were trimmed by 3 bases and 8 bases, with 10 bases remaining between them. The CDR3 extends over 11 amino acids. The CDR3 here is CSARDAREAFF. The CDR3 nucleotides read TGCAGTGCTAGGGATGCCAGAGAAGCTTTCTTT.

In this sample, this clonotype turned up many times. This chain connects TRBV3-1 to TRBJ2-3; 10 positions agree with TRBD2. Trimming at V came to 2 bases and at J to 1 base, leaving 6 bases not matched to a gene. The germline V gene encodes CDR1 LGHDT and CDR2 YNNKEL (reference sequence). The CDR3 is 17 amino acids. CDR3 amino acids: CASSQIPSGGRTDTQYF. CDR3 nucleotide sequence: TGTGCCAGCAGCCAAATTCCTAGCGGGGGACGCACAGATACGCAGTATTTT.

V usage is TRBV12-3 or TRBV12-4 and J usage is TRBJ2-1; 7 bases are a match to TRBD1. The CDR3 runs 12 residues. V lost 11 bases, J lost 6 bases, and 7 bases stayed unmatched. The DNA for the CDR3 is TGTGCCTCACAGGGGCAGCCCAATGAGCAGTTCTTC. Amino acids: CASQGQPNEQFF.

This clonotype was counted many times. The chain uses TRBV10-3 and TRBJ2-7, with D hard to call. This CDR3 region has 11 residues. The germline V gene encodes CDR1 ENHRY and CDR2 SYGVKD. The V and J ends lost 4 bases and 3 bases respectively, with 4 bases between them. The CDR3 sequence is CAISADYEQYF. The CDR3 nucleotides are TGTGCCATCAGTGCAGACTACGAGCAGTACTTC.

This clonotype was picked up a small number of times. V gene TRBV15 combines with J gene TRBJ2-3; D gene ambiguous. Trimming cost V 5 bases and J 6 bases, with 9 bases left between them. The CDR3 spans 12 residues. Germline CDR1 reads LNHNV; CDR2 reads YYDKDF (reference sequence). The CDR3 DNA sequence: TGTGCCACCAGCCTTGGGTGGGATACGCAGTATTTT. It yields the protein CATSLGWDTQYF.